This T cell receptor (delta chain) is drawn from a study of gamma-delta T cells after stem cell transplantation. This CDR3 region has 14 residues. From germline, CDR1 is TSWWSYY and CDR2 QGS. V shed 6 bases, J shed 7 bases, and the junction held 7 bases outside the gene matches. TCRdb fed the RT-PCR reads into CATT to redo clone calling. The sample holds about 590 delta-chain clones, 7.5% to 9.5% seen once. This clone was counted only a few times. A far larger clone is one base from this, pointing to a likely read error. Distinct nucleotide sequences in the sample also encode this CDR3. The clonotype was recovered from a human donor. It is not recorded whose cells these are; they may come from a transplant donor. Input material: gamma-delta T cells. The chain joins TRDV1 to TRDJ2, with TRDD3 identical over 8 bases. CDR3 sequence reads: CALGRGIGVAQLFF. The CDR3 bases are TGTGCTCTTGGTCGGGGGATAGGAGTAGCACAACTCTTCTTT.